This T cell receptor (beta chain) stems from a study of early T cells in non-severe SARS-CoV-2 infection. Study in general: The sequenced material was bulk RNA from unsorted whole blood, and its chains were unpaired.

In TCRdb, the 5' RACE reads were re-called with MiXCR into one record per CDR3 protein. The table shows about 110,000 distinct CDR3 sequences, with around 10% occurring only once. Only a few counts were recorded for this clonotype. Specimen: whole blood. This TCR came from an adult who was a healthcare worker with PCR-confirmed SARS-CoV-2 infection or an uninfected control (not recorded which).

CDR3 sequence reads: CASSFSLDTQYF. In nucleotides, the CDR3 is TGTGCCAGCAGTTTCAGCCTAGATACGCAGTATTTT. This rearrangement joins TRBV28 to TRBJ2-3; D gene ambiguous. There are 12 residues in the CDR3. CDR1 is MDHEN and CDR2 is SYDVKM in the germline V gene. Trimming left V 3 bases short and J 5 bases short, with 6 bases between.